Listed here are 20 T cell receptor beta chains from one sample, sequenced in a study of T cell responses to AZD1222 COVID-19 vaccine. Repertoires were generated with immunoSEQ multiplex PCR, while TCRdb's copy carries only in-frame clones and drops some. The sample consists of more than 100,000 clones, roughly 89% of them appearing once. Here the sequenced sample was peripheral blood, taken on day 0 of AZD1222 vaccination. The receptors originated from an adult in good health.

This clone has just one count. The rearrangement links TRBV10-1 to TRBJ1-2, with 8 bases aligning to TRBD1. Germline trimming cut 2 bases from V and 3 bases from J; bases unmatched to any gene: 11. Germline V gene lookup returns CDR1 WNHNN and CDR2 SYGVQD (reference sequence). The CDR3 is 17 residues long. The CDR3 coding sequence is TGCGCCAGCAGTGAGGGGAGGCAGGGGGCGCGGGACTATGGCTACACCTTC. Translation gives CASSEGRQGARDYGYTF.

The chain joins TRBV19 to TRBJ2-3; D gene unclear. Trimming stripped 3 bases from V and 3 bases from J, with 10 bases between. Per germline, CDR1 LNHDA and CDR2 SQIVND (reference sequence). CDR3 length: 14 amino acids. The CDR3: CASSISPATDTQYF. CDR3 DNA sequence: TGTGCCAGTAGTATCAGTCCAGCGACAGATACGCAGTATTTT.

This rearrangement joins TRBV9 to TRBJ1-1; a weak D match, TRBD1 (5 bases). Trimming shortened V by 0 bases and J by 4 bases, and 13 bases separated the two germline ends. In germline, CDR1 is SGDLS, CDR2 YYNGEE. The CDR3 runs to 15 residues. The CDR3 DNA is TGTGCCAGCAGCGTAGCCTTTGGGGGTGGCACTGAAGCTTTCTTT. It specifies CASSVAFGGGTEAFF.

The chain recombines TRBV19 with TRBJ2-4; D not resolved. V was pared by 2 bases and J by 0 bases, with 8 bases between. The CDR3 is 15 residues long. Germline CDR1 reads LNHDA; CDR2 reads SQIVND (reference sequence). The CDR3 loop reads CASSINNIAKNIQYF. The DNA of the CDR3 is TGTGCCAGTAGTATAAACAACATAGCCAAAAACATTCAGTACTTC.

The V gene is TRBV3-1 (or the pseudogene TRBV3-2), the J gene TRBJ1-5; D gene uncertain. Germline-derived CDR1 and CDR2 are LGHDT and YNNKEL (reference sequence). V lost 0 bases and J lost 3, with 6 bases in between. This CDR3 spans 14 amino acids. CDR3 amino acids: CASSQEGNNQPQHF. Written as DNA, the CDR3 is TGTGCCAGCAGCCAAGAGGGGAACAATCAGCCCCAGCATTTT.

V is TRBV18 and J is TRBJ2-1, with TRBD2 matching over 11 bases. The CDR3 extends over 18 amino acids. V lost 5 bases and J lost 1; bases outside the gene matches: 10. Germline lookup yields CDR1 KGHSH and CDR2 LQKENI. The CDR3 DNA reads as TGTGCCAGCTCAACGATCCTAGCGGGAGGATATTCCTACAATGAGCAGTTCTTC. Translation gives CASSTILAGGYSYNEQFF.

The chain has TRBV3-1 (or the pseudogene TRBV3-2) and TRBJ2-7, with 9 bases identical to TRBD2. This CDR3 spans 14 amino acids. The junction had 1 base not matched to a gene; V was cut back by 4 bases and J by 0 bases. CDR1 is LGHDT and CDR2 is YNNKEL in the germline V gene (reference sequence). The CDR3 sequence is CASSLSGSSYEQYF. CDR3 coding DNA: TGTGCCAGCAGCCTTAGCGGGAGCTCCTACGAGCAGTACTTC.

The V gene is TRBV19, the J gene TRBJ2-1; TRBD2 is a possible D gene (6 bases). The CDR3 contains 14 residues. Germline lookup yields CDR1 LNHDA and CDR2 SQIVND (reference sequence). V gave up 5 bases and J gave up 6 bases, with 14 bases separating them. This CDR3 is CASSGGVGFNEQFF. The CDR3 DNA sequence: TGTGCCAGTAGTGGCGGGGTGGGATTCAATGAGCAGTTCTTC.

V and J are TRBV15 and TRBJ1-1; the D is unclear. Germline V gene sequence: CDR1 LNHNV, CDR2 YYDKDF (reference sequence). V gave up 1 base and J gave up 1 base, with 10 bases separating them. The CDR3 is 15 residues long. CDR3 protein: CATSRAKFTNTEAFF. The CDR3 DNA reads TGTGCCACCAGCAGAGCGAAGTTCACGAACACTGAAGCTTTCTTT.

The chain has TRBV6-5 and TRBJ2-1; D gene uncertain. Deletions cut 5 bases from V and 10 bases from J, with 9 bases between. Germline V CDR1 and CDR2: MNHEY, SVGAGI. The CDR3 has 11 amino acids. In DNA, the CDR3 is TGTGCCAGCAGTCGGTACCCCGAGCAGTTCTTC. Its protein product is CASSRYPEQFF.

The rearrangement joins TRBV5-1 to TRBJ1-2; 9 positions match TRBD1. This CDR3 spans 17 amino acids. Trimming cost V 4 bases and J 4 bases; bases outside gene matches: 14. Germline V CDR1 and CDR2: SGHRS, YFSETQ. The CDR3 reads CASSPGQGLETGYGYTF. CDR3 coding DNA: TGCGCCAGCAGCCCGGGACAGGGACTGGAAACAGGCTATGGCTACACCTTC.

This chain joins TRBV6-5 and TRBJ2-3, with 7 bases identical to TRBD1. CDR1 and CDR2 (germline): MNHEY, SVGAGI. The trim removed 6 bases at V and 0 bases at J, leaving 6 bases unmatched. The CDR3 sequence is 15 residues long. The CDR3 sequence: CASRPRDRSTDTQYF. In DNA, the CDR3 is TGTGCCAGCAGGCCACGGGACAGAAGCACAGATACGCAGTATTTT.

The CDR3 DNA follows: TGTGCCAGCAGCTTAGCAGCGGGAGGGCTAACAGATACGCAGTATTTT. It specifies CASSLAAGGLTDTQYF. The V gene is TRBV7-6, the J gene TRBJ2-3; 10 nucleotides align to TRBD2. J lost 3 bases, V lost 0 bases, and 3 bases had no gene match. The CDR3 is 16 residues long. Looked up from germline, CDR1 is SGHVS and CDR2 is FNYEAQ.

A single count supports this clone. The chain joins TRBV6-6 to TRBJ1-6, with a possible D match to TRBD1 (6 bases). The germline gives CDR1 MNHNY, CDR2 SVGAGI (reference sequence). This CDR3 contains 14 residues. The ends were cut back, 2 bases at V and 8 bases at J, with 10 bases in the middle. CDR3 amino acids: CASSYIGGDSPLHF. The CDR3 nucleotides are TGTGCCAGCAGTTACATAGGGGGGGATTCACCCCTCCACTTT.

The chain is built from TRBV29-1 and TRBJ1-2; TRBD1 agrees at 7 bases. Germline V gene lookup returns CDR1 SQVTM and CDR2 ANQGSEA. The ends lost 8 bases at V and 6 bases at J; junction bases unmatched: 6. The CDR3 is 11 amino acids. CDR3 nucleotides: TGCAGCTTCAGGGGGTTGGATGGCTACACCTTC. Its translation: CSFRGLDGYTF.

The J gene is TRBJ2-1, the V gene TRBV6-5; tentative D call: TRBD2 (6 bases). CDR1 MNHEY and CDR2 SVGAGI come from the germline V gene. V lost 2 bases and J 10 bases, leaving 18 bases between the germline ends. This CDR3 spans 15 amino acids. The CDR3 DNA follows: TGTGCCAGCAGTTACGGCATTCTGGGGGGATGGGAGCAGTTCTTC. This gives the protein CASSYGILGGWEQFF.

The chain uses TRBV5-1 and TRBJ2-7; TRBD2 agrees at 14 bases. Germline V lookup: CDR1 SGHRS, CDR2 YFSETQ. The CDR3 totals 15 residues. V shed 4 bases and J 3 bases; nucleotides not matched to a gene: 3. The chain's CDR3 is CASSRTSGGFYEQYF. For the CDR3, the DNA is TGCGCCAGCAGCCGGACTAGCGGGGGGTTCTACGAGCAGTACTTC. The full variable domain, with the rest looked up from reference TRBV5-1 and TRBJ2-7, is KAGVTQTPRYLIKTRGQQVTLSCSPISGHRSVSWYQQTPGQGLQFLFEYFSETQRNKGNFPGRFSGRQFSNSRSEMNVSTLELGDSALYLCASSRTSGGFYEQYFGPGTRLTVT.

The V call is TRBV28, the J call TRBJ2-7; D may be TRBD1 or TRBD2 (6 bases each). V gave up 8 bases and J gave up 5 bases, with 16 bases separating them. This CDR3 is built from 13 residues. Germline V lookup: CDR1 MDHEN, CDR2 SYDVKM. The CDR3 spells CASGLQGSHEQYF. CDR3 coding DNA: TGTGCCAGCGGACTACAGGGTTCCCACGAGCAGTACTTC.

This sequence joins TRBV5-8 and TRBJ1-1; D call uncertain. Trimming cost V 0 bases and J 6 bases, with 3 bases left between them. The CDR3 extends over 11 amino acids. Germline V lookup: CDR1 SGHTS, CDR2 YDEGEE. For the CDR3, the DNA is TGTGCCAGCAGCTTGGAGGCTGAAGCTTTCTTT. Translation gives CASSLEAEAFF. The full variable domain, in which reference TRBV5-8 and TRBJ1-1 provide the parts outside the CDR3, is EAGVTQSPTHLIKTRGQQATLRCSPISGHTSVYWYQQALGLGLQFLLWYDEGEERNRGNFPPRFSGRQFPNYSSELNVNALELEDSALYLCASSLEAEAFFGQGTRLTVV.

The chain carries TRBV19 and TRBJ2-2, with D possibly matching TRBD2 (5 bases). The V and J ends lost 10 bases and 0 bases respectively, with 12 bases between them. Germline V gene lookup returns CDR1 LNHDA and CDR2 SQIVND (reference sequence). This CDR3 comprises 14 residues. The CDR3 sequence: CATVSGPNTGELFF. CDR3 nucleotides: TGTGCCACCGTAAGCGGACCGAACACCGGGGAGCTGTTTTTT. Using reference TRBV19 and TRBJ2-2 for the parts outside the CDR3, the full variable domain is DGGITQSPKYLFRKEGQNVTLSCEQNLNHDAMYWYRQDPGQGLRLIYYSQIVNDFQKGDIAEGYSVSREKKESFPLTVTSAQKNPTAFYLCATVSGPNTGELFFGEGSRLTVL.